One and the same sample provided the 10 T cell receptor beta chains below, sequenced in a study of graft-versus-host responses after intestinal transplantation. No antigen has been identified for these receptors. Generated by immunoSEQ multiplex PCR, the TCRdb table keeps only in-frame clones and is missing some. The sample lists tens of thousands of clones; roughly four fifths were seen once. The source was unstimulated CD8+ T cells sorted from spleen or lymph node cells, collected before intestinal transplant. These receptors were obtained from a human donor who received an intestinal transplant.

The J gene is TRBJ2-7, the V gene TRBV23-1; TRBD1 agrees at 9 bases. TRBV23-1 is an open reading frame, and its role is uncertain. The CDR3 is made up of 15 amino acids. V was pared by 0 bases and J by 3 bases, with 3 bases of the junction left unmatched. The CDR3 reads CASSQSGGQGYEQYF. CDR3 nucleotides: TGCGCCAGCAGTCAATCTGGGGGACAGGGCTACGAGCAGTACTTC.

This clone occurred a few times. The chain has TRBV7-3 and TRBJ1-1; D is perhaps TRBD1 (6 bases). The germline V and J ends were trimmed by 2 bases and 1 base, with 8 bases remaining between them. From germline, CDR1 is SGHTA and CDR2 FQGTGA. This CDR3 comprises 14 residues. The DNA for the CDR3 is TGTGCCAGCAGCTTAGGGGGCGGGAACACTGAAGCTTTCTTT. This gives the protein CASSLGGGNTEAFF.

CDR3 nucleotide sequence: TGTGCCAGCAAAGGGGACTGGAGAAGGGGATACCAGCCCCAGCATTTT. It yields the protein CASKGDWRRGYQPQHF. V usage is TRBV6-4 and J usage is TRBJ1-5; perhaps TRBD1 as D (5 bases). The germline V gene encodes CDR1 MRHNA and CDR2 SNTAGT. CDR3 size: 16 residues. V lost 7 bases and J lost 7, with 23 bases in between.

The chain recombines TRBV9 with TRBJ2-1, with D perhaps TRBD2 (5 bases). V lost 0 bases and J lost 4, with 11 bases in between. The CDR3 is made up of 15 amino acids. The germline V gene encodes CDR1 SGDLS and CDR2 YYNGEE. CDR3 nucleotide sequence: TGTGCCAGCAGCGTAGGTAGAGGGCCATACAATGAGCAGTTCTTC. Translation gives CASSVGRGPYNEQFF.

J is TRBJ2-7 and V is TRBV4-2; D is undetermined. The germline V gene has CDR1 LGHNA and CDR2 YNFKEQ. The CDR3 has 14 residues. V shed 2 bases and J shed 3 bases, with 11 bases lying between them. CDR3 protein: CASSQSWFYYEQYF. The CDR3, as DNA: TGTGCCAGCAGCCAAAGCTGGTTTTACTACGAGCAGTACTTC.

This chain connects TRBV7-9 to TRBJ1-2; tentatively, D is TRBD1 (6 bases). Germline CDR1 SEHNR, CDR2 FQNEAQ (reference sequence). The germline V and J ends were trimmed by 3 bases and 4 bases, with 18 bases remaining between them. The CDR3 runs 16 residues. CDR3 region: CASSFDGGELRYGYTF. The CDR3 DNA reads TGTGCCAGCAGCTTCGATGGGGGCGAGCTTCGCTATGGCTACACCTTC.

The chain has TRBV6-5 and TRBJ2-7; no clear D gene. The CDR3 totals 13 residues. Between the trimmed V and J ends, which lost 0 bases and 3 bases, there was a span of 6 bases. Per the germline V gene, CDR1 is MNHEY and CDR2 is SVGAGI. CDR3: CASSYSADYEQYF. CDR3 nucleotide sequence: TGTGCCAGCAGTTACTCGGCGGACTACGAGCAGTACTTC.

The chain recombines TRBV5-1 with TRBJ2-4; no clear D gene. Trimming took 0 bases from V and 0 from J, leaving 7 bases between them. CDR3 length: 15 residues. CDR1 is SGHRS and CDR2 is YFSETQ in the germline V gene. This CDR3 is CASSLDVLAKNIQYF. CDR3 bases: TGCGCCAGCAGCTTGGACGTACTAGCCAAAAACATTCAGTACTTC.

This chain links TRBV6-1 with TRBJ1-5; possible D gene TRBD1, 5 bases. CDR3 length equals 16 residues. V lost 2 bases and J lost 5, with 16 bases in between. Per germline, CDR1 MNHNS and CDR2 SASEGT. This CDR3 is CASSEWGRPTDQPQHF. The DNA of the CDR3 is TGTGCCAGCAGTGAATGGGGGAGGCCTACTGATCAGCCCCAGCATTTT.

The rearrangement links TRBV7-9 to TRBJ2-1, with 10 bases matching TRBD2. The CDR3 totals 16 residues. V shed 4 bases and J 0 bases; nucleotides not matched to a gene: 3. Looked up from germline, CDR1 is SEHNR and CDR2 is FQNEAQ (reference sequence). This CDR3 is CASSSTSGRSYNEQFF. CDR3 bases: TGTGCCAGCAGCTCGACTAGCGGGCGCTCCTACAATGAGCAGTTCTTC. Using reference TRBV7-9 and TRBJ2-1 for the parts outside the CDR3, the full variable domain is DTGVSQNPRHKITKRGQNVTFRCDPISEHNRLYWYRQTLGQGPEFLTYFQNEAQLEKSRLLSDRFSAERPKGSFSTLEIQRTEQGDSAMYLCASSSTSGRSYNEQFFGPGTRLTVL.